This T cell receptor beta chain was found in a study of blood T cells in healthy people across ages. A J-beta primer mix and a sample-barcoded 5' primer were used in a second PCR of roughly 6 to 11 cycles. Each CDR3 protein gets one entry after TCRdb re-called the 5' RACE reads with MiXCR. The sample yields over a million distinct CDR3 sequences, approximately 39% seen once. The CDR3 totals 14 residues. J gave up 10 bases and V 3 bases, and 4 bases lay outside the gene matches. Germline CDR1 is MNHNY and CDR2 is SVGAGI (reference sequence). The receptor comes from a young woman in good health. The sample comprised blood. This chain links TRBV6-6 with TRBJ2-1; 12 nucleotides match TRBD1. CDR3 in amino acids: CASSYAGTGGEQFF. The CDR3, as DNA: TGTGCCAGCAGTTATGCCGGGACAGGGGGCGAGCAGTTCTTC.